Each of the 17 T cell receptor beta chains below was sequenced from the same sample in a study of shared clonotypes between healthy human individuals. Assay used: immunoSEQ multiplex PCR; TCRdb lists only in-frame clones, some missing. The data contain about 1 million clones, roughly 80% of them singletons. Material: memory CD4+ T cells sorted from blood. Subset indicated: CD45RA-negative fraction. The origin of the receptors is a man aged 18 to 35 in good health.

V is TRBV9 and J is TRBJ2-5, with a weak D call TRBD2 (5 bases). This CDR3 comprises 15 residues. The V gene's germline CDR1 is SGDLS and CDR2 YYNGEE. V dropped 3 bases and J dropped 1 base, with 13 bases sitting between them. In DNA, the CDR3 is TGTGCCAGCAGCGCCCATACTAGTATCCAAGAGACCCAGTACTTC. Its protein product is CASSAHTSIQETQYF.

The chain joins TRBV7-2 to TRBJ1-1, with D maybe TRBD1 (6 bases). Germline V gene sequence: CDR1 SGHTA, CDR2 FQGNSA. There are 15 residues in the CDR3. The V end was cut by 5 bases, the J end by 0 bases, with 13 bases between. The CDR3, as DNA: TGTGCCAGCAGCGTTCAGGGGCTCCTGAACACTGAAGCTTTCTTT. It codes for CASSVQGLLNTEAFF.

The gene calls are TRBV7-2 and TRBJ2-7, with 9 nucleotides matching TRBD2. Germline CDR1 and CDR2: SGHTA and FQGNSA. V was pared by 5 bases and J by 9 bases, with 8 bases of the junction left unmatched. The CDR3 spans 13 residues. The CDR3: CASSRTTSGSQYF. The CDR3 region has the DNA TGTGCCAGCAGCCGCACGACTAGCGGTTCGCAGTACTTC.

The sample holds a few counts of this clone. The chain joins TRBV2 to TRBJ1-4; weak D call: TRBD1 (5 bases). Germline lookup yields CDR1 SNHLY and CDR2 FYNNEI. This CDR3 has 16 residues. Trimming took 4 bases from V and 5 from J, leaving 17 bases between them. The CDR3 protein is CASSGQGSNINEKLFF. CDR3 coding DNA: TGTGCCAGCAGTGGGCAGGGAAGTAATATAAATGAAAAACTGTTTTTT.

A note on this clone: The sample contains more than one DNA sequence encoding this CDR3. V is TRBV9 and J is TRBJ2-2; no clear D. The CDR3 is made up of 15 amino acids. Trimming shortened V by 4 bases and J by 2 bases, and 12 bases separated the two germline ends. Germline-derived CDR1 and CDR2 are SGDLS and YYNGEE. This CDR3 reads CASSPSGANTGELFF. CDR3 DNA sequence: TGTGCCAGCAGCCCATCGGGCGCCAACACCGGGGAGCTGTTTTTT. Full variable domain (outside the CDR3, taken from reference TRBV9 and TRBJ2-2): DSGVTQTPKHLITATGQRVTLRCSPRSGDLSVYWYQQSLDQGLQFLIQYYNGEERAKGNILERFSAQQFPDLHSELNLSSLELGDSALYFCASSPSGANTGELFFGEGSRLTVL.

This clone has just a few counts. The chain is built from TRBV5-1 and TRBJ2-3; 8 nucleotides agree with TRBD1. Germline V gene lookup returns CDR1 SGHRS and CDR2 YFSETQ. Losses at the gene ends were 2 bases for V and 8 bases for J; bases not matched to a gene: 7. The CDR3 is made up of 14 amino acids. CDR3 sequence: CASSLGTGFITQYF. For the CDR3, the DNA is TGCGCCAGCAGCTTAGGGACAGGATTCATTACGCAGTATTTT. The full variable domain, rest sourced from reference TRBV5-1 and TRBJ2-3, is KAGVTQTPRYLIKTRGQQVTLSCSPISGHRSVSWYQQTPGQGLQFLFEYFSETQRNKGNFPGRFSGRQFSNSRSEMNVSTLELGDSALYLCASSLGTGFITQYFGPGTRLTVL.

The chain has TRBV6-5 and TRBJ1-1; D is unresolved. Trimming cost V 7 bases and J 1 base, with 7 bases left between them. The CDR3 contains 12 residues. Per the germline V gene, CDR1 is MNHEY and CDR2 is SVGAGI. The CDR3 DNA follows: TGTGCCAGCAAGCGAGCGAACACTGAAGCTTTCTTT. It yields the protein CASKRANTEAFF.

The chain is built from TRBV7-2 and TRBJ2-2; D not certain. CDR3 length: 13 amino acids. The ends were cut back, 2 bases at V and 6 bases at J, with 7 bases in the middle. Germline lookup yields CDR1 SGHTA and CDR2 FQGNSA. The CDR3 coding sequence is TGTGCCAGCAGCTTAAGGCGGCCCGGGGAGCTGTTTTTT. Protein product: CASSLRRPGELFF.

This chain uses TRBV10-3 with TRBJ1-4; weak D call: TRBD1 (5 bases). CDR3 length equals 14 residues. Germline loops: CDR1 ENHRY, CDR2 SYGVKD. Trimming shortened V by 2 bases and J by 8 bases, and 12 bases separated the two germline ends. The chain's CDR3 is CAISEGGSWEKLFF. The DNA for the CDR3 is TGTGCCATCAGTGAGGGGGGGAGTTGGGAAAAACTGTTTTTT.

The J gene is TRBJ2-2, the V gene TRBV5-1; TRBD1 aligns across 10 bases. After removal of 3 bases from V and 4 bases from J, the junction contained 6 bases not matched to a gene. CDR3 length: 16 amino acids. Germline CDR1 and CDR2: SGHRS and YFSETQ. This CDR3 reads CASSWTGTGVTGELFF. CDR3 DNA sequence: TGCGCCAGCAGCTGGACCGGGACAGGGGTCACCGGGGAGCTGTTTTTT.

This clone appeared a few times. The genes are TRBV6-6 and TRBJ1-3, with unresolved D. Germline-derived CDR1 and CDR2 are MNHNY and SVGAGI (reference sequence). The germline V and J ends were trimmed by 5 bases and 0 bases, with 8 bases remaining between them. This CDR3 contains 14 residues. The CDR3 here is CASSTYSSGNTIYF. CDR3 nucleotide sequence: TGTGCCAGCAGTACCTACAGCTCTGGAAACACCATATATTTT.

This clone turned up a few times. The chain links TRBV25-1 to TRBJ1-5; 7 bases align to TRBD1. After removal of 3 bases from V and 3 bases from J, the junction contained 2 bases not matched to a gene. The CDR3 has 14 amino acids. The germline V gene encodes CDR1 MGHDK and CDR2 SYGVNS. The CDR3 coding sequence is TGTGCCAGCAGTGAGACAGGGATCAATCAGCCCCAGCATTTT. It encodes CASSETGINQPQHF.

The chain is built from TRBV5-4 and TRBJ1-1; no reliable D call. The V gene lost 0 bases and the J gene lost 1 base, with 7 bases spanning the gap. From germline, CDR1 is SGHNT and CDR2 YYREEE (reference sequence). The CDR3 sequence is 14 residues long. CDR3: CASSLDGRNTEAFF. The CDR3 DNA reads as TGTGCCAGCAGCTTGGACGGGAGGAACACTGAAGCTTTCTTT.

About this clone: This sample also contains other DNA sequences that code for the same CDR3. CDR3 DNA: TGTGCCAGCAGGGAGGGGACAGGGGGAAGGATCGAAGCTTTCTTT. This translates into CASREGTGGRIEAFF. The V and J genes are TRBV2 and TRBJ1-1; 11 bases are a match to TRBD1. V gave up 6 bases and J gave up 8 bases; unmatched junction bases: 11. The V gene's germline CDR1 is SNHLY and CDR2 FYNNEI. This CDR3 is built from 15 residues.

The V call is TRBV5-5, the J call TRBJ2-7; 7 bases fit TRBD2. The CDR3 loop spans 19 amino acids. In germline, CDR1 is SGHKS, CDR2 YYEKEE (reference sequence). The V segment lost 0 bases and the J segment 4 bases; nucleotides outside the gene matches: 19. For the CDR3, the DNA is TGTGCCAGCAGCTTGGTGGGGATAGTCCAGCGGGGCTTTAGATACGAGCAGTACTTC. The encoded protein is CASSLVGIVQRGFRYEQYF.

The sample holds one count of this clone. The chain carries TRBV7-2 and TRBJ2-4; D is ambiguous. Germline V gene sequence: CDR1 SGHTA, CDR2 FQGNSA. With 5 bases removed from V and 0 bases from J, the gap between germline ends came to 11 bases. The CDR3 has 15 residues. The chain's CDR3 is CASSSPELAKNIQYF. The CDR3 nucleotides are TGTGCCAGCAGCAGTCCAGAACTAGCCAAAAACATTCAGTACTTC. The whole variable domain, filled in from reference TRBV7-2 and TRBJ2-4, reads GAGVSQSPSNKVTEKGKDVELRCDPISGHTALYWYRQSLGQGLEFLIYFQGNSAPDKSGLPSDRFSAERTGGSVSTLTIQRTQQEDSAVYLCASSSPELAKNIQYFGAGTRLSVL.

This clone was found a few times. The chain joins TRBV30 to TRBJ1-5, with unresolved D. Trimming pared 0 bases from V and 4 bases from J, leaving 13 bases between. The CDR3 length is 15 residues. Germline V lookup: CDR1 GTSNPN, CDR2 SVGIG (reference sequence). The CDR3 region is CAWSVSPGANQPQHF. The DNA of the CDR3 is TGTGCCTGGAGTGTAAGCCCTGGAGCTAATCAGCCCCAGCATTTT.